This T cell receptor beta chain was obtained from a study of shared clonotypes between healthy human individuals (dated by TCRdb to about 2020). For context, the study as a whole: A couple of women and a few men aged 18 to 49 years were included in the cohort. Per donor, leukapheresis produced somewhere between about 0.94 and 8.9 billion PBMCs. The study deeply sequenced blood TCR repertoires of about 5 healthy adults to estimate repertoire size and the extent of clonotype sharing between individuals. To increase sequencing depth and limit assay-specific biases, TCR repertoire library preparation and sequencing were carried out by different laboratories using diverse techniques. For each donor, three plates each were used for CD4 naive and CD4 memory, two plates were used for CD8 naive, and one plate was used for CD8 memory. What the research found in general, with its limitations: The genetic and exposure-history diversity represented was limited by the small number of donors. Compared with non-shared clonotypes, the clonotypes found in all four sorted-subset donors had higher generation probabilities. Pairwise subsampling indicated that sequencing depth was expected to affect the degree of clonotype sharing among donors. Even with the large sequencing depth, rarefaction of the sorted-subset datasets indicated that sequencing was incomplete. When a few donors were compared, the shared fraction of clonotypes was about 5.5% for naive CD4, around 3.6% for naive CD8, 2.3% for memory CD4, and approximately 0.4% for memory CD8. Sampling was restricted to blood, and TCR repertoires in tissues likely differ from the TCR repertoires found in blood. Naive subsets generally had larger estimated clonotype richness than memory subsets did.

As to this clone: The target of this receptor is not known. Base qualities are not provided; no much larger clone lies one nucleotide away.

Using the deep immunoSEQ assay, TCR CDR3 regions were amplified from genomic DNA by multiplex PCR. Extracted genomic DNA from each cell subset was distributed evenly across all wells of several immunoSEQ 96-well plates, and each plate was treated as a replicate. For sorted subsets, roughly 200 ng genomic DNA, equal to about 30,000 T cell genomes, was loaded into each replicate PCR. The purified libraries were quantified using a Qubit 3.0 fluorometer, sized with a Bioanalyzer 2100, and then quantified again using the KAPA Library Quantification kit. A separate single-read 150-cycle Illumina NextSeq 550 flow cell was used to sequence each immunoSEQ 96-well plate. As for the authors' bioinformatics: Because the immunoSEQ output included only junctional sequences and no quality scores, the filtering could not be the same as the filtering used for full-length reads. To assign V/J genes and CDR3, sequences were annotated against IMGT germline references using PyIR, a Python wrapper for IgBLAST v1.9. Reads were filtered out if the reads had weak V/J assignments (E-value above 1e-6), no CDR3, stop codons, out-of-frame junctions, or ambiguous translated residues. A V3J clonotype was defined by an identical inferred V gene, J gene, and CDR3 amino acid sequence. Percentage overlap between repertoires was computed as shared unique clonotypes divided by the size of the smaller repertoire. Three approaches were used to assess repertoire richness: RTK rarefaction, the Chao1 estimator, and Recon v2.1 estimates of unobserved clonotypes. Generation probabilities for all TCRbeta clonotypes obtained by the gDNA method from several donors were computed using OLGA. The table comes from immuneACCESS by way of TCRdb, which keeps in-frame sequences with V and J called. Part of the clones is missing from these tables; in studies checked, under half for an unresolved V gene and the rest for unknown reasons. V and J calls and clone size follow that table, whereas D and trimming were derived from the DNA. Here the sample has millions of clones; roughly 94% occur a single time. Roughly 1.1% of the sample is held by the ten biggest clonotypes.

CD8 naive samples consisted of CD45RO-negative cells that were positively selected for CCR7, yielding a CD45RA+CCR7+ population without TemRA cells. The donors were healthy, HIV-negative adults who had no recently reported acute infections or vaccinations. Every donor was a Caucasian adult residing in Nashville, Tennessee, USA. Blood was obtained by leukapheresis, after which PBMCs were separated by Ficoll-Histopaque density gradient centrifugation and cryopreserved in liquid nitrogen vapor phase. Analytical flow cytometry was used to check the purity and quantity of each magnetically sorted T cell population. Genomic DNA was isolated from each sorted fraction and quantified by UV absorbance on a Nanodrop 2000c. V loses 0 bases, J loses 2 bases, and the germline ends lie 14 bases apart. CDR1 SGHTA and CDR2 FQGNSA were looked up in the germline V gene. The CDR3 runs 16 residues from the cysteine to the phenylalanine. The CDR3 DNA has 48 bases and is translated from base 1.

The rearranged chain carries TRBV7-2 and TRBJ2-7; a tentative D call is TRBD1 (5 bases match). This clonotype was sampled from a man between 18 and 35 years old in good health. The sequencing input was naive CD8+ T cells sorted from blood. In the paper's terms, the cell subset or site label means: CD45RA+CCR7+. The CDR3 amino acid sequence is: CASSLAWAGSTYEQYF. The bases are TGTGCCAGCAGCTTAGCGTGGGCAGGGTCCACCTACGAGCAGTACTTC.